This T cell receptor beta chain was observed in a study of T cell responses to AZD1222 COVID-19 vaccine. Whole-study context: Recipients boosted at about 4 weeks or about 12 weeks are pooled.

Study results and limitations: All repertoire sampling was performed exclusively after the peak T cell response. With dominance at 160-218 and 743-854, vaccine-associated CD4 TCRs spanned spike. Seropositivity was recorded at baseline in only a handful of AZD1222 recipients.

This table comes from immunoSEQ multiplex PCR, and its TCRdb copy is limited to in-frame clones, with some not included. There are around 61,000 clones in the sample; 80% to 90% occur only once, and more than 12% lies in the top ten. V shed 4 bases and J shed 3 bases, with 4 bases lying between them. CDR1 and CDR2 (germline): LGHDT, YNNKEL (reference sequence). This CDR3 has 11 residues. Remarks on this clone: The antigen remains undetermined.

Source: peripheral blood, taken on day 0 of AZD1222 vaccination. J is TRBJ2-7 and V is TRBV3-1 (or the pseudogene TRBV3-2); no definite D call. The sequence came from an adult in good health. In nucleotides, the CDR3 is TGTGCCAGCAGCCTCCTCTACGAGCAGTACTTC. It translates to CASSLLYEQYF.